This T cell receptor beta chain was sequenced during a study of blood T cell repertoires in COVID-19. Background on the study: Specimens from acute and convalescent COVID-19 originated in the United States, Italy and Spain. T cells, B-cell-depleted T cells, or PBMCs provided the cDNA or gDNA that served as material.

Original processing notes: For nucleated cells, counts were estimated from reference gene primer amplification. The table came from immunoSEQ multiplex PCR; TCRdb's copy has only in-frame clones and leaves some out. V, J and clone size are taken as reported in that table, and D and trimming were inferred from the DNA itself. Of fewer than 350,000 clones listed, about 86% are singletons. Germline values: CDR1 SGHAT, CDR2 FQNNGV. The CDR3 sequence is 13 residues long. Losses at the gene ends were 3 bases for V and 6 bases for J; bases not matched to a gene: 3. The material sequenced was peripheral blood. The clonotype was recovered from an older woman with active or convalescent COVID-19. This chain links TRBV11-2 with TRBJ1-2; 8 bases fit TRBD1. CDR3 coding DNA: TGTGCCAGCAGCTTCAGGGGGCGGGATGGCTACACCTTC. Protein product: CASSFRGRDGYTF. Drawing the rest from reference TRBV11-2 and TRBJ1-2, the complete variable domain is EAGVAQSPRYKIIEKRQSVAFWCNPISGHATLYWYQQILGQGPKLLIQFQNNGVVDDSQLPKDRFSAERLKGVDSTLKIQPAKLEDSAVYLCASSFRGRDGYTFGSGTRLTVV.